This TCR beta chain was profiled in a study of neurological immune-mediated disorders. The study's findings and limits: Among expanded clones, no CDR3 amino acid sequences were shared across subjects, a pattern suggesting private repertoires in all groups.

The time point was: longitudinal time-point 2. From 2 million PBMCs stored at -80 C, the unsorted libraries were generated. The cDNA was produced through 5'RACE with 10-nucleotide random UMIs. Each CDR3 protein is one row after TCRdb ran MiXCR on the 5' RACE reads. The data contain approximately 82,000 distinct CDR3 sequences, over 10% of them singletons. With regard to this clonotype: The antigen is not known.

Looked up from germline, CDR1 is DFQATT and CDR2 is SNEGSKA (reference sequence). CDR3 length: 13 amino acids. The ends lost 6 bases at V and 1 base at J; junction bases unmatched: 6. The TCR was taken from a female donor with HTLV-1-associated myelopathy (HAM/TSP). The sequenced sample consisted of PBMCs. The J gene is TRBJ2-7, the V gene TRBV20-1; 7 positions match TRBD1. CDR3 sequence reads: CSASGTASYEQYF. CDR3 nucleotide sequence: TGCAGTGCCTCAGGGACAGCTTCCTACGAGCAGTACTTC.